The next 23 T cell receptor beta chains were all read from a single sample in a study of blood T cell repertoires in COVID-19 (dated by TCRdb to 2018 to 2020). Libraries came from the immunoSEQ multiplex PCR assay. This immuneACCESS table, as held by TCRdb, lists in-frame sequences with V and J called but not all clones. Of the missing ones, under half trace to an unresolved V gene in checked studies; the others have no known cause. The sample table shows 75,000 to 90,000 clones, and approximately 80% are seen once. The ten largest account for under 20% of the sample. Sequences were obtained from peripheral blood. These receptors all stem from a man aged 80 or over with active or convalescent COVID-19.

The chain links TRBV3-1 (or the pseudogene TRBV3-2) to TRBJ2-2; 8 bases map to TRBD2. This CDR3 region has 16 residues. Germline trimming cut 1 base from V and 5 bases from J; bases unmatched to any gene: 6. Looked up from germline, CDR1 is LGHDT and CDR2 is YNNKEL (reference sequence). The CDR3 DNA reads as TGTGCCAGCAGCCAAGGGACCGGGAGGGGGACCGGGGAGCTGTTTTTT. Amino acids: CASSQGTGRGTGELFF.

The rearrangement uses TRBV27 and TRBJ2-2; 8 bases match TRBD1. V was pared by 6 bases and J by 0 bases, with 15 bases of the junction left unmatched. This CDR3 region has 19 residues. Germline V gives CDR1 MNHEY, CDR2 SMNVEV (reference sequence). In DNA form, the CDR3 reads TGTGCCAGCAGGCCAGCGACAGGGGCGACCCCTGCGAACACCGGGGAGCTGTTTTTT. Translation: CASRPATGATPANTGELFF.

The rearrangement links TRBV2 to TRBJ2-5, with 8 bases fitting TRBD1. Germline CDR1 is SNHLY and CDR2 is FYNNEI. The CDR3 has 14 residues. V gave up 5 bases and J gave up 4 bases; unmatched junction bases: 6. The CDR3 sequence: CASSNDRGRETQYF. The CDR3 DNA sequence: TGTGCCAGCAGTAACGACAGGGGAAGAGAGACCCAGTACTTC. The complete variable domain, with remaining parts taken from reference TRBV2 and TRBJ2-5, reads EPEVTQTPSHQVTQMGQEVILRCVPISNHLYFYWYRQILGQKVEFLVSFYNNEISEKSEIFDDQFSVERPDGSNFTLKIRSTKLEDSAMYFCASSNDRGRETQYFGPGTRLLVL.

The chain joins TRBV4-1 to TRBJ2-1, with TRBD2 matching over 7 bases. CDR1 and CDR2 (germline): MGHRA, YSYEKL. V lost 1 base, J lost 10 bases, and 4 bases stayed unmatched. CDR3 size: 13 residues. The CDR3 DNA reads TGCGCCAGCAGCCAAGCGGGAGCGGGAGAGCAGTTCTTC. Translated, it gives CASSQAGAGEQFF.

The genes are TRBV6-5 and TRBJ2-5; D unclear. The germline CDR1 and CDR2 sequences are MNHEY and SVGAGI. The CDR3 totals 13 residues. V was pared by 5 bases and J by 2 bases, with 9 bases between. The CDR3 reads CASSLTFQETQYF. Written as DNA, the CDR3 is TGTGCCAGCAGTCTGACATTTCAAGAGACCCAGTACTTC.

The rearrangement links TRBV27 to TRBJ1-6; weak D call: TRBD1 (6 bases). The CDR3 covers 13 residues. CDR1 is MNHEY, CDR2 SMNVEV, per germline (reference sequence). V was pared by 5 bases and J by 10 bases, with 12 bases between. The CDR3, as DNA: TGTGCCAGCAGTAGGGGGGGGGAATCACCCCTCCACTTT. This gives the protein CASSRGGESPLHF.

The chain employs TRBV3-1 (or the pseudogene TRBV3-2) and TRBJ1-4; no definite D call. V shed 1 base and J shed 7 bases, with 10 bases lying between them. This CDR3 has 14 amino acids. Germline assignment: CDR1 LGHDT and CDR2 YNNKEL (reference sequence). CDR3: CASSQGRGFEKLFF. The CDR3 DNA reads TGTGCCAGCAGCCAAGGTCGAGGGTTTGAAAAACTGTTTTTT.

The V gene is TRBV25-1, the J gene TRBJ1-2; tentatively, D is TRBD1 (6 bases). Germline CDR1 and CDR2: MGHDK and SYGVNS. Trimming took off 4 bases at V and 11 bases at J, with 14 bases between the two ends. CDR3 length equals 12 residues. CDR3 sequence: CASSAQGVKYTF. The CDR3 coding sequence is TGTGCCAGCAGTGCACAGGGAGTAAAGTACACCTTC.

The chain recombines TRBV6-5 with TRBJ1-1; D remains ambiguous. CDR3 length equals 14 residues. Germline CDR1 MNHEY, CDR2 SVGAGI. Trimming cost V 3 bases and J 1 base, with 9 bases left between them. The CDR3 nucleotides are TGTGCCAGCAGTTATGAACAGAGGAACACTGAAGCTTTCTTT. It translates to CASSYEQRNTEAFF.

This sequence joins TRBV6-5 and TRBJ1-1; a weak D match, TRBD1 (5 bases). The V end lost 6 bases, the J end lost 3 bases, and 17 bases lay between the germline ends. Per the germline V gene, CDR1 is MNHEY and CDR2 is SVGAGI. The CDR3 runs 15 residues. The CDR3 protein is CASRGHFGGDTEAFF. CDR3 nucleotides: TGTGCCAGCAGGGGGCACTTTGGTGGAGACACTGAAGCTTTCTTT.

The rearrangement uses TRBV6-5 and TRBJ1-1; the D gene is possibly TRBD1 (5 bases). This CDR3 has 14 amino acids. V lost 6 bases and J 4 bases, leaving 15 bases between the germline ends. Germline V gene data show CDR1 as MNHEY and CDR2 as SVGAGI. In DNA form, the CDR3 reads TGTGCCAGCAGCACATTTCTGGGGGGCACTGAAGCTTTCTTT. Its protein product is CASSTFLGGTEAFF.

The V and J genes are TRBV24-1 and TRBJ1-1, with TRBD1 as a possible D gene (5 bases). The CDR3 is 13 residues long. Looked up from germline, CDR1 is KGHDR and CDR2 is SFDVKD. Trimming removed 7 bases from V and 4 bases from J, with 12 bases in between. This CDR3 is CATSGRDGTEAFF. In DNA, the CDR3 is TGTGCCACCAGCGGCAGGGATGGCACTGAAGCTTTCTTT.

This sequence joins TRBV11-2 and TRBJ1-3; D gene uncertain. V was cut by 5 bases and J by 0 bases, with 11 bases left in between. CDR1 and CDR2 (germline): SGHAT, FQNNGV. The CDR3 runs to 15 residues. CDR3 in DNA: TGTGCCAGCAGCGAACTACCGATCTCTGGAAACACCATATATTTT. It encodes CASSELPISGNTIYF.

In DNA, the CDR3 is TGTGCCACCAGTTCCTCGCGGGGCTATGTGGAGACCCAGTACTTC. Translation: CATSSSRGYVETQYF. V is TRBV24-1 and J is TRBJ2-5; D perhaps matches TRBD2 (6 bases). Trimming stripped 6 bases from V and 5 bases from J, with 18 bases between. There are 15 residues in the CDR3. Germline V lookup: CDR1 KGHDR, CDR2 SFDVKD.

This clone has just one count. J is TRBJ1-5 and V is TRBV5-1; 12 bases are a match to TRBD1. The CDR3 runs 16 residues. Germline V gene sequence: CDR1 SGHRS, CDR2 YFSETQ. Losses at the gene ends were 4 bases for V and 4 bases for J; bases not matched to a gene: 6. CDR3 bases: TGCGCCAGCAGCGACGGGACAGGGGGCGGGAATCAGCCCCAGCATTTT. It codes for CASSDGTGGGNQPQHF. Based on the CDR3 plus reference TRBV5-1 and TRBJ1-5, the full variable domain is KAGVTQTPRYLIKTRGQQVTLSCSPISGHRSVSWYQQTPGQGLQFLFEYFSETQRNKGNFPGRFSGRQFSNSRSEMNVSTLELGDSALYLCASSDGTGGGNQPQHFGDGTRLSIL.

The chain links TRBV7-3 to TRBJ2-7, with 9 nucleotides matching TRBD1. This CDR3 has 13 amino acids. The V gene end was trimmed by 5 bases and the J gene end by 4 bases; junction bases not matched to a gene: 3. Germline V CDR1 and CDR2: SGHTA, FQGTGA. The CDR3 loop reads CASSLGTGYEQYV. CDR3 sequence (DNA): TGTGCCAGCAGCCTTGGGACAGGGTACGAGCAGTACGTC.

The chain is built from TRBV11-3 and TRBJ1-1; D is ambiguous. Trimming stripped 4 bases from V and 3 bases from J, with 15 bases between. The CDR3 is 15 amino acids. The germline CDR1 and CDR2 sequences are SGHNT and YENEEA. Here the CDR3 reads CASSSRTVQHTEAFF. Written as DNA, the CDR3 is TGTGCCAGCAGCTCCCGAACGGTACAGCACACTGAAGCTTTCTTT.

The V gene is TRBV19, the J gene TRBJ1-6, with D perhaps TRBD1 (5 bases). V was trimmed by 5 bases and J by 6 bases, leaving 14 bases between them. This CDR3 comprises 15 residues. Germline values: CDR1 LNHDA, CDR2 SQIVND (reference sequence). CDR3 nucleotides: TGTGCCAGTAGTGTCGGGACTTTGAGTAATTCACCCCTCCACTTT. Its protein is CASSVGTLSNSPLHF.

Here the CDR3 reads CASSPNTLPPFF. CDR3 coding DNA: TGTGCCAGCAGCCCGAACACCCTCCCCCCGTTCTTC. The chain recombines TRBV28 with TRBJ2-1; D remains unclear. CDR1 is MDHEN and CDR2 is SYDVKM in the germline V gene. This CDR3 region has 12 residues. V dropped 6 bases and J dropped 15 bases, with 18 bases sitting between them.

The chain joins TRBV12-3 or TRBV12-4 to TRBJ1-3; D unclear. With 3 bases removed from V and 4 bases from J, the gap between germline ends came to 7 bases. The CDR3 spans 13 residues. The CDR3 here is CASSFLTGNTIYF. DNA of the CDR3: TGTGCCAGCAGTTTTCTTACAGGAAACACCATATATTTT.

Here the CDR3 reads CASSPGRQGVTEAFF. The CDR3 DNA reads TGTGCCAGCTCCCCCGGCCGACAGGGGGTCACTGAAGCTTTCTTT. The rearrangement joins TRBV18 to TRBJ1-1, with 9 bases fitting TRBD1. The CDR3 has 15 amino acids. In germline, CDR1 is KGHSH, CDR2 LQKENI. The junction had 9 bases not matched to a gene; V was cut back by 6 bases and J by 4 bases.

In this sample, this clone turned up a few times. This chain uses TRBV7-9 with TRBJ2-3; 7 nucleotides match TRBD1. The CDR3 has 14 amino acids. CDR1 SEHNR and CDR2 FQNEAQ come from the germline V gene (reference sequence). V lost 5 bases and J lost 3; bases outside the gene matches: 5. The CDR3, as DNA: TGTGCCAGCAGCGCCATGACAGGGACAGATACGCAGTATTTT. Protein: CASSAMTGTDTQYF.

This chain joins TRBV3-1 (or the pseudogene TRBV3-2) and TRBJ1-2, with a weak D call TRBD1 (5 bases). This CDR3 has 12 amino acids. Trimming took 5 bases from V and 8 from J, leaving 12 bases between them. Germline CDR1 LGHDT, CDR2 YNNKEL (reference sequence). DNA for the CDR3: TGTGCCAGCAGCTTATACAGGCAGGGCTACACCTTC. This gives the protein CASSLYRQGYTF.